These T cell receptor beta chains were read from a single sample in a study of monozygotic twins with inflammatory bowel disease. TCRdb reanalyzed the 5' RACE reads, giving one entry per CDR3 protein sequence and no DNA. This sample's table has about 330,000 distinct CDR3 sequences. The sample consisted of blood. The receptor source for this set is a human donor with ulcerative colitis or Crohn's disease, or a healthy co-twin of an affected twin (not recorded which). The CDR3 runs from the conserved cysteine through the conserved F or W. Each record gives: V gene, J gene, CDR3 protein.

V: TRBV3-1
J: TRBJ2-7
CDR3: CASSQHGYEQYF

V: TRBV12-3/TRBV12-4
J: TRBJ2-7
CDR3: CASSLQGQGGAEQYF

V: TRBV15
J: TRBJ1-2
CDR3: CATSKIRTGDGYTF

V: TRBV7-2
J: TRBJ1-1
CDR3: CASSSNRVNTEAFF

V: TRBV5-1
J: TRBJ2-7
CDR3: CASSPRTGPYEQYF

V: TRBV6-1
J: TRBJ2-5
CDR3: CASSEEGETQYF

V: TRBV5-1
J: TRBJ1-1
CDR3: CASSTVGAGEAFF

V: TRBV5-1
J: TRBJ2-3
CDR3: CASSPLQGYTDTQYF

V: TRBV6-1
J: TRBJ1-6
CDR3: CASSQGGENSPLHF

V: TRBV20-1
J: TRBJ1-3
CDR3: CSARQGRTGNTIYF

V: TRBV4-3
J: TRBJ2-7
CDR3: CASSQLVSSYEQYF

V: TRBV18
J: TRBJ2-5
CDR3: CASSPERGTTSKTQETQYF

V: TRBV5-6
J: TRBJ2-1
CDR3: CASSDGSSYNEQFF

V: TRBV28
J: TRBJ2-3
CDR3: CASSLSASGSSTDTQYF

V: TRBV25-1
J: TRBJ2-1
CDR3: CASSAQGFVNEQFF

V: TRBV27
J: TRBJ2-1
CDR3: CASTTGGIYNEQFF

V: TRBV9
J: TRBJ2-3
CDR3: CASDGGRAMDTQYF

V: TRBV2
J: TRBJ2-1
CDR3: CASRRDRSYNEQFF

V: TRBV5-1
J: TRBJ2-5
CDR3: CASSAPGAQETQYF

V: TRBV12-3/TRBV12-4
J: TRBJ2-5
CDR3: CASSLFLETQYF

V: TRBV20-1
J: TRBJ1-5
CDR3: CSLHSGDRGKQQPQHF

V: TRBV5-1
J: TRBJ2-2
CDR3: CASNLRGENTGELFF

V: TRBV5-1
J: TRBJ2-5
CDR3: CASSEVPGTGTETQYF

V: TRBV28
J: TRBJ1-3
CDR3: CASSFALGNTIYF

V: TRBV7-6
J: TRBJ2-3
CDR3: CASSPDLNTDTQYF

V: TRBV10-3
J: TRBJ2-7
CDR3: CAISDPGAARRSYEQYF

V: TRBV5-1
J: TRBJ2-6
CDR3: CASSLEILSGANVLTF

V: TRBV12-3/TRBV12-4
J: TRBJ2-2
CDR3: CASSGTSGNTGELFF

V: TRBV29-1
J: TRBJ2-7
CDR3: CSGGGGQGYEQYF

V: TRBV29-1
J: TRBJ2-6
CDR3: CSVGISGANVLTF

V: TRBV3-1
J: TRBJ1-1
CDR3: CASCFSTGGPEAIF

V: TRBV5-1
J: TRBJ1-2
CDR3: CASSLAQGASHYGYTF

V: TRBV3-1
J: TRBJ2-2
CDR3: CASSQERVLAGSYGELFF

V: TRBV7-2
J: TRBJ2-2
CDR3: CASSFRTRSGGELFF

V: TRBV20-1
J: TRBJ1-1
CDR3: CSASPRGNTEAFF

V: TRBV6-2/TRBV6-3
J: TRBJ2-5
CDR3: CASSYEETQYF

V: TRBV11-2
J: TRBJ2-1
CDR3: CASSSREQWKFF

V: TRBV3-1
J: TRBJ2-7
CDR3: CASSQDFGYEQYF

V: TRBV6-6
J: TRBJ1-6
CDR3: CASSYSQGWSPLHF

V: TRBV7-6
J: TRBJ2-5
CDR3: CASSWASGRPPETQYF

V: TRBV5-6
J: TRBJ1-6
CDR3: CASSLEGLINSPLHF

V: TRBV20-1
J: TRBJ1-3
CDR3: CSARDSGRGPPGNTIYF

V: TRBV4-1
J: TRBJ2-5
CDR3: CASSPLGGSRGETQYF

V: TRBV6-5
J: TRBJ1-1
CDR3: CASSYSSVIPGTEAFF

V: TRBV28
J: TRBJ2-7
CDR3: CASSTDGNSYEQYF

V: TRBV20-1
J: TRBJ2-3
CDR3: CSARRLAGGPGTQYF

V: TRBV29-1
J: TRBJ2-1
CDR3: CSAMVLAGASEQFF

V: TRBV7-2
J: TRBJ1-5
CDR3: CASSSTGTLSNQPQHF

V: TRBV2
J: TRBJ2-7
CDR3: CASRDRDPEQYF

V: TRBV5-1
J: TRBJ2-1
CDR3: CASSEQGSWDEQFF

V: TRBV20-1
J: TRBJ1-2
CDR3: CSASGEPLWNYGYTF

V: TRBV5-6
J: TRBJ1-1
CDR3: CASSGPTGYDTEALF

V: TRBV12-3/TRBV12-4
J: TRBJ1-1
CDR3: CASSLYTEAFF

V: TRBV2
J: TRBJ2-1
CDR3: CASQREWDYNEQFF

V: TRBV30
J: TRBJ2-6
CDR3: CALNPGANVLTF

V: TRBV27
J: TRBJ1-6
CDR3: CASRDPLQASPLHF

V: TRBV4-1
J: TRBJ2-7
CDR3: CASSQVGGFYEQYF

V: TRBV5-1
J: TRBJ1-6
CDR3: CASSLGQGHSPLHF